The present T cell receptor beta chain was sequenced within a study of T cell responses to AZD1222 COVID-19 vaccine. Second-dose schedules of about 4 or about 12 weeks were combined. General observations from the study: Clonal diversity may have been underestimated, and the donors were mostly white British, with more females than males. The span of vaccine-associated CD4 TCRs extended across spike, with dominance at 160-218 and 743-854. Spike-specific TCR breadth and depth were elevated following two AZD1222 doses.

Trimming took 4 bases from V and 4 from J, leaving 13 bases between them. The CDR3 totals 13 residues. The V gene's germline CDR1 is SQVTM and CDR2 ANQGSEA. The method was immunoSEQ multiplex PCR; TCRdb's version includes in-frame clones alone and lacks a portion of them. This sample has under 120,000 clones, with around nine tenths found just once. This clone came up a few times. Its target is unknown. This material consisted of peripheral blood, taken 28 days after the second AZD1222 dose. The V gene is TRBV29-1, the J gene TRBJ1-1; D is possibly TRBD1 (5 bases). The TCR sequence derives from an adult who received the AZD1222 COVID-19 vaccine. The CDR3 reads CSVVGTPGTEAFF. The CDR3 region has the DNA TGCAGCGTTGTGGGGACGCCCGGCACTGAAGCTTTCTTT.